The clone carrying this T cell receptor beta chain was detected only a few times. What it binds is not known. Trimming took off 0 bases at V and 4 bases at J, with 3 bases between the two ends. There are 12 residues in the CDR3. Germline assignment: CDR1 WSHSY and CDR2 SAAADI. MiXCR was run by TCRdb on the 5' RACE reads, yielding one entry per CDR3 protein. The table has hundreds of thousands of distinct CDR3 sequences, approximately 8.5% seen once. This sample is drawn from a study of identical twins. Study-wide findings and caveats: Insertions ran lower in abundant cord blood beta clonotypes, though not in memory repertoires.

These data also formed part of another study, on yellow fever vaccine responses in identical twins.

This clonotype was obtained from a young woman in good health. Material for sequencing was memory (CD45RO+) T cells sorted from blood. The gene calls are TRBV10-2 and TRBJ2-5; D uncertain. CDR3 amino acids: CASSESPETQYF. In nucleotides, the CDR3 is TGCGCCAGCAGTGAGTCCCCAGAGACCCAGTACTTC.